A single sample gave rise to the 22 T cell receptor beta chains below, sequenced in a study of long-term antiretroviral therapy in people with HIV. immunoSEQ v3.0 was run at survey level. Sequencing used immunoSEQ multiplex PCR; TCRdb keeps in-frame clones, though not all of them. Of some 35,000 clones listed, roughly 85% are singletons. Material: unsorted PBMCs, obtained 0.4 years before starting antiretroviral therapy. Receptor source: a man between 18 and 29 years old with HIV.

The J gene is TRBJ2-1, the V gene TRBV4-2, with 11 bases fitting TRBD2. Germline CDR1 LGHNA, CDR2 YNFKEQ. The CDR3 loop spans 16 amino acids. V lost 4 bases to trimming and J lost 6 bases; unmatched junction nucleotides: 8. This CDR3 reads CASSPTTSGGSNEQFF. The CDR3 nucleotides read TGTGCCAGCAGCCCAACAACTAGCGGGGGTTCCAATGAGCAGTTCTTC.

This chain uses TRBV5-5 with TRBJ2-7, with D hard to call. V was clipped by 4 bases and J by 4 bases, with 15 bases between them. CDR3 length: 14 amino acids. CDR1 and CDR2 (germline): SGHKS, YYEKEE (reference sequence). CDR3 bases: TGTGCCAGCAGCCCAGACTTATACGGATACGAGCAGTACTTC. Protein: CASSPDLYGYEQYF.

The rearrangement joins TRBV5-3 to TRBJ1-1, with 12 bases fitting TRBD1. TRBV5-3 falls under the ORF class, with uncertain function. The junction had 14 bases not matched to a gene; V was cut back by 1 base and J by 4 bases. CDR3 size: 19 residues. The CDR3 DNA reads TGTGCCAGAAGCTTGTTCTTTGGGGACAGGGGGCTAGGGGGCACTGAAGCTTTCTTT. Protein sequence: CARSLFFGDRGLGGTEAFF.

The chain combines TRBV19 with TRBJ1-3; no reliable D call. The V gene's germline CDR1 is LNHDA and CDR2 SQIVND (reference sequence). This CDR3 comprises 15 residues. V gave up 5 bases and J gave up 3 bases, with 14 bases separating them. CDR3 coding DNA: TGTGCCAGTAGTCGGACCCAAACGGTTGGAAACACCATATATTTT. Residues: CASSRTQTVGNTIYF.

This clone was counted a single time. V is TRBV4-1 and J is TRBJ2-7; D gene unclear. The length of the CDR3 is 14 residues. Germline V gene data show CDR1 as MGHRA and CDR2 as YSYEKL. Trimming cost V 0 bases and J 1 base, with 7 bases left between them. In DNA form, the CDR3 reads TGCGCCAGCAGCCAAGAGCCCTTATCCTACGAGCAGTACTTC. Protein: CASSQEPLSYEQYF.

The chain links TRBV28 to TRBJ2-2, with 9 bases fitting TRBD2. CDR3 length: 15 residues. Germline trimming cut 6 bases from V and 2 bases from J; bases unmatched to any gene: 4. Germline V lookup: CDR1 MDHEN, CDR2 SYDVKM. CDR3 sequence (DNA): TGTGCCAGCAGGGGGACTAGCCTAAACACCGGGGAGCTGTTTTTT. It codes for CASRGTSLNTGELFF.

The chain couples TRBV18 to TRBJ2-5; 8 nucleotides match TRBD2. Germline V lookup: CDR1 KGHSH, CDR2 LQKENI. The CDR3 covers 17 residues. Trimming took 6 bases from V and 3 from J; bases not matched to a gene: 15. The CDR3 loop is CASSPTGAGEPEETQYF. In DNA form, the CDR3 reads TGTGCCAGCTCCCCTACGGGAGCGGGGGAACCGGAAGAGACCCAGTACTTC.

This clone was recorded a few times. J is TRBJ2-7 and V is TRBV5-1; no definite D call. Germline V lookup: CDR1 SGHRS, CDR2 YFSETQ. The germline V and J ends were trimmed by 0 bases and 5 bases, with 3 bases remaining between them. The CDR3 extends over 11 amino acids. CDR3 bases: TGCGCCAGCAGCTTGGCTAACGAGCAGTACTTC. This codes for CASSLANEQYF.

This chain joins TRBV19 and TRBJ1-1; maybe TRBD1 (5 bases). This CDR3 region has 14 residues. V was cut by 2 bases and J by 0 bases, with 7 bases left in between. The germline gives CDR1 LNHDA, CDR2 SQIVND (reference sequence). The CDR3 loop reads CASSIRGVNTEAFF. The CDR3 DNA is TGTGCCAGTAGTATAAGGGGAGTGAACACTGAAGCTTTCTTT.

The CDR3, as DNA: TGTGCCAGCAGTGAATACCCAGGGAATACCGGGGAGCTGTTTTTT. Translated: CASSEYPGNTGELFF. The chain has TRBV6-1 and TRBJ2-2; TRBD1 might be the D (5 bases). Germline lookup yields CDR1 MNHNS and CDR2 SASEGT. The V end lost 2 bases, the J end lost 5 bases, and 12 bases lay between the germline ends. The CDR3 is 15 amino acids.

This clone occurred a few times. The gene calls are TRBV25-1 and TRBJ2-7; 9 bases align to TRBD1. After removal of 8 bases from V and 7 bases from J, the junction contained 12 bases not matched to a gene. CDR1 and CDR2 from the germline V gene are MGHDK and SYGVNS. The CDR3 is made up of 14 amino acids. Here the CDR3 reads CASGRTGAVREQYF. CDR3 bases: TGTGCCAGCGGCCGGACAGGGGCGGTGAGGGAGCAGTACTTC.

The rearrangement links TRBV10-3 to TRBJ2-7, with a weak D call TRBD2 (6 bases). Germline CDR1 reads ENHRY; CDR2 reads SYGVKD. CDR3 length equals 14 residues. The V gene lost 6 bases and the J gene lost 5 bases, with 17 bases spanning the gap. CDR3 nucleotides: TGTGCCATCAGCGGTTCGGAGGGTTTGGACGAGCAGTACTTC. Translation: CAISGSEGLDEQYF.

There are a few counts of this clone. This chain joins TRBV27 and TRBJ1-3; D call uncertain. The V gene lost 3 bases and the J gene lost 4 bases, with 7 bases spanning the gap. The CDR3 totals 13 residues. CDR1 is MNHEY and CDR2 is SMNVEV in the germline V gene (reference sequence). DNA for the CDR3: TGTGCCAGCAGTTTTGGCAGGGGAAACACCATATATTTT. Amino acid sequence: CASSFGRGNTIYF.

As for this clone: The same CDR3 can be traced to other DNA sequences in this sample. The rearrangement links TRBV7-2 to TRBJ2-7, with TRBD2 matching over 7 bases. CDR3 length: 15 amino acids. V was pared by 1 base and J by 4 bases, with 7 bases of the junction left unmatched. Germline assignment: CDR1 SGHTA and CDR2 FQGNSA. Written as DNA, the CDR3 is TGTGCCAGCAGCTTAGGCCGCGGGGGAAGTTACGAGCAGTACTTC. Translating it yields CASSLGRGGSYEQYF.

This chain uses TRBV28 with TRBJ1-2; D is ambiguous. CDR1 is MDHEN, CDR2 SYDVKM, per germline. CDR3 length: 13 amino acids. V shed 7 bases and J shed 7 bases, with 16 bases lying between them. The CDR3: CASTPGRWRGYTF. The CDR3 coding sequence is TGTGCCAGCACACCGGGCAGGTGGCGTGGCTACACCTTC.

The chain uses TRBV27 and TRBJ1-2; D perhaps matches TRBD1 (5 bases). Germline loops: CDR1 MNHEY, CDR2 SMNVEV (reference sequence). The V gene lost 8 bases and the J gene lost 6 bases, with 13 bases spanning the gap. The CDR3 runs to 12 residues. CDR3 sequence reads: CASGRRGDGYTF. CDR3 nucleotides: TGTGCCAGCGGTCGGAGGGGAGATGGCTACACCTTC.

This chain uses TRBV19 with TRBJ2-2; TRBD2 aligns across 8 bases. Germline CDR1 is LNHDA and CDR2 is SQIVND (reference sequence). The CDR3 runs to 15 residues. V lost 4 bases to trimming and J lost 9 bases; unmatched junction nucleotides: 10. The CDR3 bases are TGTGCCAGTAGTACGCCTAGGACGGGGGGGAGGGAGCTGTTTTTT. Encoded protein: CASSTPRTGGRELFF.

The rearrangement links TRBV18 to TRBJ2-2; 7 bases are shared with TRBD1. V lost 5 bases and J lost 8; bases outside the gene matches: 8. Germline V lookup: CDR1 KGHSH, CDR2 LQKENI. CDR3 length: 14 amino acids. The CDR3 protein is CASSIRQGEGELFF. Written as DNA, the CDR3 is TGTGCCAGCTCAATCCGGCAGGGGGAAGGGGAGCTGTTTTTT.

This sequence joins TRBV30 and TRBJ2-1; 7 positions match TRBD2. In germline, CDR1 is GTSNPN, CDR2 SVGIG (reference sequence). The J segment lost 0 bases and the V segment lost 0 bases, leaving 2 bases of the junction unmatched. The CDR3 runs to 15 residues. The CDR3 bases are TGTGCCTGGAGTGTACGCGGGAGCTCCTACAATGAGCAGTTCTTC. This gives the protein CAWSVRGSSYNEQFF.

The rearrangement uses TRBV10-3 and TRBJ2-3; D not certain. Deletions cut 7 bases from V and 3 bases from J, with 14 bases between. Germline lookup yields CDR1 ENHRY and CDR2 SYGVKD. The CDR3 spans 14 residues. The CDR3 nucleotides read TGTGCCATCACCGACGGCAGACCTACAGATACGCAGTATTTT. Protein sequence: CAITDGRPTDTQYF.

V gene TRBV27 combines with J gene TRBJ2-3; TRBD1 might be the D (6 bases). The ends were cut back, 5 bases at V and 6 bases at J, with 12 bases in the middle. CDR3 length: 13 amino acids. Per germline, CDR1 MNHEY and CDR2 SMNVEV (reference sequence). The CDR3 protein is CASSPSTGDTQYF. CDR3 coding DNA: TGTGCCAGCAGTCCTTCAACAGGGGATACGCAGTATTTT.

The chain couples TRBV6-5 to TRBJ1-2; D is uncertain. Deletions cut 0 bases from V and 4 bases from J, with 6 bases between. Germline values: CDR1 MNHEY, CDR2 SVGAGI. The CDR3 extends over 13 amino acids. The DNA of the CDR3 is TGTGCCAGCAGTTACTCGATAAGCTATGGCTACACCTTC. Protein: CASSYSISYGYTF.